The sequence of this T cell receptor beta chain was determined in a study of cytomegalovirus exposure and HLA in healthy donors. Study overall: The approximately 120 validation repertoires, a later analysis reported, used the same platform as the approximately 700 first-cohort repertoires.

Of note for this clone: Its cognate antigen is unknown.

The data were produced by immunoSEQ multiplex PCR, yet TCRdb's version contains in-frame clones alone and is incomplete. The table has some 65,000 clones, 94% seen once. Regarding the study as a whole: Testing in vitro showed a few CMV-associated chains specific for CMV antigens. The authors listed approximately 150 TCR beta chains as cytomegalovirus-associated.

Source material: PBMCs. The receptor comes from a man between 18 and 29 years old in good health and CMV-seropositive.

The CDR3 DNA reads as TGTGCCTGGAGTGTTAGCGGGGGGGCCTACGAGCAGTACTTC. Translation: CAWSVSGGAYEQYF. This chain uses TRBV30 with TRBJ2-7; 11 bases are shared with TRBD2. Losses at the gene ends were 0 bases for V and 2 bases for J; bases not matched to a gene: 0. The CDR3 has 14 amino acids. Per the germline V gene, CDR1 is GTSNPN and CDR2 is SVGIG (reference sequence).